The entry below describes one TCR beta chain. Its antigen remains unidentified. The data stem from a study of cytomegalovirus exposure and HLA in healthy donors. Study-wide results and caveats: Some TCR beta chains (approximately 180 of them) were listed as cytomegalovirus-associated.

The PCR contained 60 Vbeta and 13 Jbeta primers. Profiling relied on immunoSEQ multiplex PCR, and the TCRdb table lists in-frame clones only, not all of them. The profile covers 120,000 to 150,000 clones, with approximately 81% appearing a single time and around 2.5% taken by the ten largest. V shed 4 bases and J shed 1 base, with 17 bases lying between them. This CDR3 region has 17 residues. Per the germline V gene, CDR1 is SGHDT and CDR2 is YYEEEE. The chain is built from TRBV5-6 and TRBJ2-2; possibly TRBD2 for D (6 bases). The TCR was taken from a boy between 2 and 10 years old in good health and CMV-seronegative. Input material: PBMCs. The CDR3 is CASSHMAGRVNTGELFF. The CDR3 nucleotides are TGTGCCAGCAGCCACATGGCGGGACGGGTGAACACCGGGGAGCTGTTTTTT.